The next 8 T cell receptor beta chains were all read from a single sample in a study of T cell responses to AZD1222 COVID-19 vaccine. Assay used: immunoSEQ multiplex PCR; TCRdb lists only in-frame clones, some missing. The data show about 73,000 clones, roughly nine tenths seen once. Material: peripheral blood, obtained 28 days after the second AZD1222 dose. Receptors originate from an adult who received the AZD1222 COVID-19 vaccine.

The rearrangement joins TRBV27 to TRBJ2-1; 8 bases fit TRBD2. In germline, CDR1 is MNHEY, CDR2 SMNVEV (reference sequence). Trimming cost V 2 bases and J 0 bases; bases outside gene matches: 6. CDR3 length: 17 amino acids. CDR3 residues: CASSLLTGGSSYNEQFF. The DNA of the CDR3 is TGTGCCAGCAGTTTACTCACGGGGGGGAGCTCCTACAATGAGCAGTTCTTC.

The chain recombines TRBV2 with TRBJ2-5; TRBD1 matches 8 bases. This CDR3 comprises 13 residues. Germline V CDR1 and CDR2: SNHLY, FYNNEI. J was trimmed by 5 bases and V by 6 bases; bases with no gene match: 5. The CDR3 DNA is TGTGCCAGCAGGGACAGGGATCGGGAGACCCAGTACTTC. The encoded protein is CASRDRDRETQYF. Full variable domain (outside the CDR3, taken from reference TRBV2 and TRBJ2-5): EPEVTQTPSHQVTQMGQEVILRCVPISNHLYFYWYRQILGQKVEFLVSFYNNEISEKSEIFDDQFSVERPDGSNFTLKIRSTKLEDSAMYFCASRDRDRETQYFGPGTRLLVL.

The sample holds one count of this clone. The chain joins TRBV6-4 to TRBJ2-1; unclear D gene. CDR1 MRHNA and CDR2 SNTAGT come from the germline V gene. The CDR3 covers 14 residues. V was clipped by 5 bases and J by 0 bases, with 8 bases between them. The CDR3 nucleotides read TGTGCCAGCAGTCGCTCGAGCTCCTACAATGAGCAGTTCTTC. Protein product: CASSRSSSYNEQFF.

The chain combines TRBV6-5 with TRBJ1-5; TRBD1 aligns across 11 bases. With V trimmed by 7 bases and J by 6 bases, 8 bases remained unmatched. The CDR3 is 15 amino acids. Looked up from germline, CDR1 is MNHEY and CDR2 is SVGAGI. CDR3 bases: TGTGCCAGCACCCTGGACAGGGGGCATGGTCAGCCCCAGCATTTT. Its translation: CASTLDRGHGQPQHF.

Here the CDR3 reads CASRTGDQPQHF. CDR3 bases: TGTGCCAGCAGGACAGGGGATCAGCCCCAGCATTTT. J is TRBJ1-5 and V is TRBV25-1; 8 bases are a match to TRBD1. This CDR3 region has 12 residues. The germline V gene encodes CDR1 MGHDK and CDR2 SYGVNS. V shed 6 bases, J shed 5 bases, and the junction held 0 bases outside the gene matches.

This chain connects TRBV5-8 to TRBJ1-3, with no clear D. Deletions cut 2 bases from V and 0 bases from J, with 15 bases between. The CDR3 loop spans 17 amino acids. The germline V gene has CDR1 SGHTS and CDR2 YDEGEE. This CDR3 reads CASSFDERLSSGNTIYF. For the CDR3, the DNA is TGTGCCAGCAGCTTTGATGAACGTCTCAGCTCTGGAAACACCATATATTTT.

The gene calls are TRBV19 and TRBJ1-5; 7 bases line up with TRBD1. The length of the CDR3 is 15 residues. V lost 6 bases, J lost 2 bases, and 7 bases stayed unmatched. CDR1 LNHDA and CDR2 SQIVND come from the germline V gene (reference sequence). Here the CDR3 DNA reads TGTGCCAGTAGGAAAGACAGGGCGGGCAATCAGCCCCAGCATTTT. Translating it yields CASRKDRAGNQPQHF. Based on the CDR3 plus reference TRBV19 and TRBJ1-5, the full variable domain is DGGITQSPKYLFRKEGQNVTLSCEQNLNHDAMYWYRQDPGQGLRLIYYSQIVNDFQKGDIAEGYSVSREKKESFPLTVTSAQKNPTAFYLCASRKDRAGNQPQHFGDGTRLSIL.

This clone showed up just a few times. The chain links TRBV7-8 to TRBJ2-7; a possible D gene is TRBD1 (6 bases). This CDR3 comprises 12 residues. The V and J ends lost 5 bases and 2 bases respectively, with 7 bases between them. In germline, CDR1 is SGHVS, CDR2 FQNEAQ. As DNA, the CDR3 is TGTGCCAGCAGCGGGGGCCCCTACGAGCAGTACGTC. It is translated as CASSGGPYEQYV.